These 3 T cell receptor beta chains share one sample of origin, sequenced in a study of cytomegalovirus exposure and HLA in healthy donors. TCRdb's copy holds only in-frame clones and misses some; the assay was immunoSEQ multiplex PCR. The sample shows about 50,000 clones, 92% of them seen only once. Sequencing was done on a sample of PBMCs. The receptor set was obtained from a man in his late teens or twenties in good health and CMV-seronegative.

The gene calls are TRBV7-9 and TRBJ2-7, with 10 bases fitting TRBD1. Germline values: CDR1 SEHNR, CDR2 FQNEAQ (reference sequence). CDR3 length equals 15 residues. The ends lost 5 bases at V and 3 bases at J; junction bases unmatched: 7. The DNA for the CDR3 is TGTGCCAGCAGCCCCTCGACAGGGGGCTACTACGAGCAGTACTTC. Its protein product is CASSPSTGGYYEQYF.

This clone has a single count. This rearrangement joins TRBV27 to TRBJ1-1; perhaps TRBD1 as D (5 bases). Germline assignment: CDR1 MNHEY and CDR2 SMNVEV (reference sequence). The ends were cut back, 0 bases at V and 4 bases at J, with 6 bases in the middle. The CDR3 runs 13 residues. The CDR3 DNA reads TGTGCCAGCAGTTTATCGGGGGGCACTGAAGCTTTCTTT. Translated, it gives CASSLSGGTEAFF.

The chain couples TRBV9 to TRBJ2-1; 8 nucleotides match TRBD1. Trimming cost V 3 bases and J 3 bases; bases outside gene matches: 5. This CDR3 is built from 15 residues. Germline V lookup: CDR1 SGDLS, CDR2 YYNGEE. For the CDR3, the DNA is TGTGCCAGCAGCGCACAGGGGGATAACTACAATGAGCAGTTCTTC. Protein sequence: CASSAQGDNYNEQFF.